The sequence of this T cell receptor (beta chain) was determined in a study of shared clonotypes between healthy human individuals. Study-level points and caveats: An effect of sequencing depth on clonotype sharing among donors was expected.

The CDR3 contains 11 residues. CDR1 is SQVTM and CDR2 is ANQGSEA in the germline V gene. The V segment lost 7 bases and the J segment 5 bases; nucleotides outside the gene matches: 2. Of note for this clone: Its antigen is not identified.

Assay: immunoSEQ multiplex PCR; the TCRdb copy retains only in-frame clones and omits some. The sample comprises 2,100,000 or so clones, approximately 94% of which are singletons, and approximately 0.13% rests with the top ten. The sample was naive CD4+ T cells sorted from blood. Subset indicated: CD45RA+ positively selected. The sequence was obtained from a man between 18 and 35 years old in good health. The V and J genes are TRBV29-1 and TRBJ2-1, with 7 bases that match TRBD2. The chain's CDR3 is CSGGGHNEQFF. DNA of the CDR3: TGCAGCGGGGGAGGGCACAATGAGCAGTTCTTC.